This T cell receptor (beta chain) was identified during a study of shared clonotypes between healthy human individuals. Study information: Plates per donor: three CD4 naive, three CD4 memory, two CD8 naive, one CD8 memory.

In the original analysis: ImmunoSEQ sequences covered only the junction and lacked quality scores; filtering therefore differed. Some clones are missing from TCRdb's copy, which holds only in-frame ones; the method was immunoSEQ multiplex PCR. V, J and clone size were drawn from that table, and D and trimming were deduced from the DNA. This sample yields roughly 2 million clones, of which roughly 95% are seen a single time; more than 0.1% belongs to the top ten. The CDR3 has 13 residues. V gave up 0 bases and J gave up 4 bases, with 7 bases separating them. CDR1 and CDR2 from the germline V gene are MNHNY and SVGAGI (reference sequence).

Input material: naive CD4+ T cells sorted from blood. Subset defined: CD45RA+ positively selected. The chain uses TRBV6-6 and TRBJ2-7; no firm D call. The receptor comes from a man aged 18 to 35 in good health. The CDR3 nucleotides read TGTGCCAGCAGTTACTCGAGGCTATACGAGCAGTACTTC. It translates to CASSYSRLYEQYF.